A single sample gave rise to the 20 T cell receptor beta chains below, sequenced in a study of Tregs in tolerant kidney transplant recipients. Related graft donors supplied nonmyeloablative bone marrow transplants, and mixed chimerism was transient. Measured with immunoSEQ multiplex PCR; TCRdb has only the in-frame clones, and not every one. This sample's clone table lists around 33,000 clones. The specimen comprised CD4+ T cells from blood (PBMCs), sampled 24 months after the transplant. These receptors all come from a human patient who received a combined kidney and bone marrow transplant. Some T cells may possibly be graft donor cells.

Remarks on this clone: Sequencing ends 3 residues short of the CDR3 end; the germline J gene provides the rest. The chain is built from TRBV18 and TRBJ1-3, with D tentatively TRBD1 (6 bases). V lost 8 bases, J lost 6 bases, and 14 bases lay in between. Germline-derived CDR1 and CDR2 are KGHSH and LQKENI. The CDR3 extends over 13 amino acids. The part of the CDR3 DNA that was read is TGTGCCAGCCAGGACAGCGCCGCAAACACC. Protein: CASQDSAANT. The full CDR3 protein reads CASQDSAANTIYF. The full variable domain, rest sourced from reference TRBV18 and TRBJ1-3, is NAGVMQNPRHLVRRRGQEARLRCSPMKGHSHVYWYRQLPEEGLKFMVYLQKENIIDESGMPKERFSAEFPKEGPSILRIQQVVRGDSAAYFCASQDSAANTIYFGEGSWLTVV.

Worth noting for this clone: The CDR3 goes on 3 residues after the read ends, and that part is filled in from the germline J gene. This chain uses TRBV2 with TRBJ2-6; the D gene could be TRBD1 or TRBD2 (6 bases each). The CDR3 is made up of 15 amino acids. From germline, CDR1 is SNHLY and CDR2 FYNNEI. V lost 5 bases, J lost 3 bases, and 11 bases lay in between. The CDR3 reads CASSIQGGGANVLTF. CDR3 bases read: TGTGCCAGCAGTATACAGGGAGGTGGGGCCAACGTC.

As concerns this clone: Read sequence stops 3 residues before the CDR3 end, and the germline J gene provides the missing end. The chain carries TRBV29-1 and TRBJ2-7, with 7 bases matching TRBD1. Germline CDR1 is SQVTM and CDR2 is ANQGSEA. V shed 0 bases, J shed 5 bases, and the junction held 7 bases outside the gene matches. The CDR3 totals 14 residues. This CDR3 is CSVEDDRAGDEQYF. Partial CDR3 DNA: TGCAGCGTTGAAGATGACAGGGCTGGGGACGAG.

As regards this clone: Read coverage stops 3 residues before the CDR3 terminus; the germline J gene supplies the remainder. V is TRBV20-1 and J is TRBJ2-3, with D tentatively TRBD1 (6 bases). Germline loops: CDR1 DFQATT, CDR2 SNEGSKA (reference sequence). CDR3 length: 12 amino acids. V was trimmed by 1 base and J by 8 bases, leaving 10 bases between them. The sequenced CDR3 bases are TGCAGTGCTAGAGTAGTAGGGGGTACG. It codes for CSARVVGGT. The full CDR3 protein is CSARVVGGTQYF.

Remarks on this clone: The read falls 3 residues short of the CDR3 end, and the missing part is taken from the germline J gene. V and J are TRBV7-2 and TRBJ1-1; TRBD1 agrees at 7 bases. The germline V gene encodes CDR1 SGHTA and CDR2 FQGNSA. This CDR3 has 15 amino acids. J gave up 5 bases and V 6 bases, and 12 bases lay outside the gene matches. The DNA read from the CDR3 is TGTGCCAGCAGTCGGGACAGCGCTTTAATAACTGAA. This sequence encodes CASSRDSALITE. The entire CDR3 protein reads CASSRDSALITEAFF.

The sequenced part of the CDR3 DNA is TGTGCCAGCAGCTCCGGACAGGGGGCTGGCGGGGAG. It codes for CASSSGQGAGGE. The complete CDR3 protein is CASSSGQGAGGELFF. This chain connects TRBV7-8 to TRBJ2-2; 11 bases agree with TRBD1. The CDR3 end falls 3 residues outside the read, so it is completed with the germline J gene. V was pared by 4 bases and J by 7 bases, with 5 bases of the junction left unmatched. The CDR3 is made up of 15 amino acids. Per germline, CDR1 SGHVS and CDR2 FQNEAQ.

Comment on this clone: The read finishes 3 residues shy of the CDR3 end, and the germline J gene is used to complete it. The chain uses TRBV20-1 and TRBJ2-7, with TRBD1 as a possible D gene (5 bases). CDR3 length: 15 amino acids. Germline CDR1 reads DFQATT; CDR2 reads SNEGSKA (reference sequence). V lost 5 bases and J 1 base, leaving 18 bases between the germline ends. The CDR3 DNA, read in part, is TGCAGTGCTCTGGGCTCTCTAAGGGGATCCTACGAG. It is translated as CSALGSLRGSYE. The whole CDR3 reads CSALGSLRGSYEQYF.

As concerns this clone: With the read ending 3 residues before the CDR3 end, the germline J gene is used to fill in that end. The chain links TRBV30 to TRBJ2-2, with 7 bases lining up with TRBD2. The V segment lost 3 bases and the J segment 6 bases; nucleotides outside the gene matches: 13. The CDR3 runs to 16 residues. Germline CDR1 GTSNPN, CDR2 SVGIG (reference sequence). CDR3 in amino acids: CAWRKGWGGSAGELFF. The covered CDR3 bases are TGTGCCTGGAGGAAAGGGTGGGGGGGATCCGCCGGGGAG.

Turning to this clone: The read is 3 residues too short to cover the CDR3 end, so that end is filled in from the germline J gene. This chain uses TRBV2 with TRBJ2-2, with 10 bases aligning to TRBD2. V lost 6 bases to trimming and J lost 2 bases; unmatched junction nucleotides: 3. The CDR3 has 15 amino acids. Germline CDR1 SNHLY, CDR2 FYNNEI. The CDR3 spells CASSGLAANTGELFF. The CDR3 DNA, read in part, is TGTGCCAGCAGCGGACTAGCGGCTAACACCGGGGAG.

The CDR3 bases that were read are TGTGCCAGCTCACCCTTGCAGGGCACCGGGGAG. Translation gives CASSPLQGTGE. The full CDR3 protein reads CASSPLQGTGELFF. The J gene is TRBJ2-2, the V gene TRBV18; TRBD1 might be the D (5 bases). The read stops 3 residues short of the end of the CDR3; the missing end is completed from the germline J gene. There are 14 residues in the CDR3. The ends were cut back, 3 bases at V and 4 bases at J, with 9 bases in the middle. Germline assignment: CDR1 KGHSH and CDR2 LQKENI.

On this clone itself: Coverage ceases 3 residues before the CDR3 finishes, and the germline J gene fills in the end. The chain uses TRBV9 and TRBJ2-3, with D perhaps TRBD2 (5 bases). CDR3 length: 14 residues. Germline values: CDR1 SGDLS, CDR2 YYNGEE. The ends were cut back, 0 bases at V and 5 bases at J, with 10 bases in the middle. This chain's CDR3 is CASSVGLAGDTQYF. CDR3 DNA (partial): TGTGCCAGCAGCGTAGGGCTAGCTGGAGATACG.

Regarding this clone: The CDR3 extends 3 residues past the end of the read, so its final part is completed from the germline J gene. The chain carries TRBV10-3 and TRBJ2-3; 10 nucleotides match TRBD1. CDR1 and CDR2 from the germline V gene are ENHRY and SYGVKD. J was trimmed by 2 bases and V by 0 bases; bases with no gene match: 5. The length of the CDR3 is 17 residues. CDR3 DNA, as far as it was read: TGTGCCATCAGTGAGTCGGAAGGGACAGGGGCCACAGATACG. This gives the protein CAISESEGTGATDT. The entire CDR3 is CAISESEGTGATDTQYF.

Notes on this clone: The CDR3 end is not reached by the read, which stops 3 residues before it; the germline J gene fills it in. V usage is TRBV6-1 and J usage is TRBJ2-3; no clear D gene. Trimming pared 4 bases from V and 7 bases from J, leaving 15 bases between. CDR1 MNHNS and CDR2 SASEGT come from the germline V gene. The CDR3 sequence is 14 residues long. The CDR3 loop is CASSGELRRNTQYF. The covered CDR3 bases are TGTGCCAGCAGTGGCGAACTCCGCAGGAATACG.

With regard to this clone: The read gets to within 3 residues of the CDR3 end, and the germline J gene fills in the rest. This sequence joins TRBV5-6 and TRBJ2-3; no clear D gene. CDR3 size: 13 residues. The germline V gene has CDR1 SGHDT and CDR2 YYEEEE. The V and J ends lost 4 bases and 0 bases respectively, with 6 bases between them. The CDR3 is CASSLTSTDTQYF. Incomplete CDR3 DNA: TGTGCCAGCAGCCTGACTAGCACAGATACG. Complete variable domain (other parts from reference TRBV5-6 and TRBJ2-3): DAGVTQSPTHLIKTRGQQVTLRCSPKSGHDTVSWYQQALGQGPQFIFQYYEEEERQRGNFPDRFSGHQFPNYSSELNVNALLLGDSALYLCASSLTSTDTQYFGPGTRLTVL.

CDR3 DNA (partial): TGCAGTGCTAGCCCTACAGGGGGCTTAGGC. Translating gives CSASPTGGLG. The entire CDR3 protein is CSASPTGGLGYTF. The genes are TRBV20-1 and TRBJ1-2, with 9 bases that match TRBD1. Read sequence stops 3 residues before the CDR3 end, and the germline J gene provides the missing end. Germline V CDR1 and CDR2: DFQATT, SNEGSKA (reference sequence). The CDR3 loop spans 13 amino acids.

Note on this clone: The CDR3 extends 3 residues past the end of the read, so its final part is completed from the germline J gene. The V and J genes are TRBV5-1 and TRBJ2-3; 10 bases fit TRBD1. CDR1 and CDR2 from the germline V gene are SGHRS and YFSETQ. V shed 4 bases, J shed 3 bases, and the junction held 8 bases outside the gene matches. The CDR3 has 16 amino acids. Partial CDR3 DNA: TGCGCCAGCAGCCCCGGCCCGGGACAGGGGACAGATACG. Its translation is CASSPGPGQGTDT. The full CDR3 protein reads CASSPGPGQGTDTQYF.

Worth noting for this clone: The read finishes 3 residues shy of the CDR3 end, and the germline J gene is used to complete it. This chain joins TRBV19 and TRBJ1-5; tentative D call: TRBD1 (5 bases). This CDR3 has 16 amino acids. V lost 3 bases and J 7 bases, leaving 19 bases between the germline ends. Germline CDR1 LNHDA, CDR2 SQIVND (reference sequence). The CDR3 sequence: CASSIVGDKRGQPQHF. The DNA read from the CDR3 is TGTGCCAGTAGTATTGTGGGCGACAAGCGGGGGCAGCCC.

About this clone: The read comes to an end 3 residues before the CDR3 does, leaving the germline J gene to fill in the end. The chain carries TRBV12-3 or TRBV12-4 and TRBJ2-7, with TRBD1 matching 9 bases. The CDR3 consists of 17 residues. V shed 6 bases, J shed 5 bases, and the junction held 17 bases outside the gene matches. This CDR3 reads CASSPFWAGQGHNEQYF. The DNA read from the CDR3 is TGTGCCAGCAGCCCTTTTTGGGCGGGACAGGGACATAACGAG.

About this clone: The read is 3 residues too short to cover the CDR3 end, so that end is filled in from the germline J gene. The V call is TRBV5-1, the J call TRBJ1-2; 7 bases are shared with TRBD1. Germline lookup yields CDR1 SGHRS and CDR2 YFSETQ. The ends lost 2 bases at V and 1 base at J; junction bases unmatched: 5. The CDR3 spans 15 residues. CDR3 residues: CASSFRGQNNYGYTF. The DNA read from the CDR3 is TGCGCCAGCAGCTTCAGGGGACAGAATAACTATGGC.

A remark on this clone: The observed sequence ends 3 residues before the CDR3 terminus, with the missing tail filled in from the germline J gene. This chain joins TRBV7-3 and TRBJ1-5; tentative D call: TRBD1 (5 bases). Trimming took off 2 bases at V and 4 bases at J, with 9 bases between the two ends. This CDR3 is built from 14 residues. From germline, CDR1 is SGHTA and CDR2 FQGTGA. The sequenced part of the CDR3 DNA is TGTGCCAGCAGCTTATTCAGGGAGAATCAGCCC. Translating gives CASSLFRENQP. The entire CDR3 is CASSLFRENQPQHF.